The following is a TCR beta chain sequence with its context. Its target is not known. The read ends 3 residues before the CDR3 terminus; that terminus is restored from the germline J gene. The sample is drawn from a study of T cell clonality in common variable immunodeficiency. Whole-study findings and limits: In common variable immunodeficiency, TCR beta chains reportedly carried fewer deletions and N-nucleotide insertions. TCRbeta clonality was increased in CVID versus healthy controls.

The protocol was immunoSEQ multiplex PCR, while the TCRdb copy is restricted to in-frame clones and leaves out a portion. This sample has approximately 20,000 clones, each found more than once. Patients and controls were mostly of Caucasian heritage. The J segment lost 0 bases and the V segment lost 1 base, leaving 3 bases of the junction unmatched. The CDR3 contains 15 residues. Germline V lookup: CDR1 MNHNS, CDR2 SASEGT. The receptor comes from a human donor with common variable immunodeficiency. The chain joins TRBV6-1 to TRBJ2-7, with 7 bases matching TRBD2. The sample taken for sequencing was peripheral blood mononuclear cells. The CDR3 sequence: CASSEGGGSSYEQYF. Partial CDR3 DNA: TGTGCCAGCAGTGAAGGGGGGGGAAGCTCCTACGAG.